This T cell receptor beta chain was captured by sequencing in a study of blood T cell repertoires in COVID-19 (dated by TCRdb to 2018 to 2021). With respect to the entire study: Collaborator samples came from the United States, Italy and Spain and covered acute and convalescent phases of COVID-19. The material from the prospective study consisted of cDNA or gDNA derived from T cells, B-cell-depleted T cells, or PBMCs. Deeply sampled blood TCRbeta repertoires from subjects exposed to, actively infected with, or recovered from COVID-19 were included in the dataset. A freely available public database, intended as a resource for researchers studying the immune response to SARS-CoV-2, is where the repertoires were released. Samples were obtained from the ongoing ImmuneRACE study (first 160 participants) and from 1,254 subjects provided by 6 global collaborators. The sample metadata nearly always contained a de-identified subject ID, COVID-19 status, age in years and sex. Where available, HLA class I and class II types were taken from metadata supplied by the sample provider and were not determined by assay-based typing.

A remark on this clone: Its antigen is currently not known. It has no much larger one-base neighbor in the sample; base qualities were not kept.

CDR1 and CDR2 were assigned from the germline V gene (reference sequence) as LGHDT and YNNKEL. V is shortened by 2 bases, J by 10 bases, and the region joining them spans 15 bases. The CDR3, from cysteine to phenylalanine, totals 15 residues. Only the CDR3 DNA stays, 45 bases, in frame from base 1. Collaborating institutions collected whole blood in K2EDTA tubes following their own protocols. Collaborator samples were shipped for TCRbeta analysis as frozen whole blood, isolated PBMCs, or DNA extracted from either sample type. Findings and caveats that apply to the study as a whole: The quantity of clinical and demographic metadata differed by source and by participant and was supplied without curation.

The immunoSEQ Assay, a bias-controlled multiplex PCR, was used to amplify TCRbeta CDR3 regions from genomic DNA. The authors processed their data as follows. The number of nucleated cells in each sample was estimated by amplification of reference gene primers within the assay. To quantify the absolute abundance of each unique TCRbeta CDR3 rearrangement, sequence reads were collapsed and filtered. Productive Simpson clonality was computed per sample as the square root of Simpson's diversity index over productive rearrangements. Imported from immuneACCESS, the table was reduced by TCRdb to in-frame sequences with V and J called. These copies leave out some clones; in studies compared against another copy, an unresolved V gene accounts for under half, and the cause of the remainder is not known. V, J and clone size were drawn from that table, and D and trimming were deduced from the DNA. In this sample the table shows about 73,000 clones, 90% of which occur a single time. Of the sample, under 6.5% falls within the top ten clones.

The chain is assembled from TRBV3-1 (or the pseudogene TRBV3-2) and TRBJ1-6; matching of 6 bases hints at TRBD1 as the D gene. The source of this sequence is a woman between 18 and 29 years old with acute or convalescent COVID-19. Material: peripheral blood. CDR3 region: CASSQRQGSSSPLHF. The DNA sequence follows: TGTGCCAGCAGCCAACGGCAGGGGAGTTCCTCACCCCTCCACTTT.